This T cell receptor (beta chain) is from a study of blood T cell repertoires in COVID-19. Authors' data handling: Amplification of reference gene primers was used by the study to estimate nucleated cell counts. Assay used: immunoSEQ multiplex PCR; TCRdb lists only in-frame clones, some missing. V and J calls and clone size are as listed in that table; D and trimming were resolved from the DNA. This sample carries some 70,000 clones, approximately 83% of them seen once, and the ten largest clones take 2.5% to 3%. This CDR3 has 15 residues. CDR1 and CDR2 from the germline V gene are ENHRY and SYGVKD. Losses at the gene ends were 6 bases for V and 4 bases for J; bases not matched to a gene: 10.

The sequencing input was peripheral blood. The rearrangement uses TRBV10-3 and TRBJ2-7, with 9 bases lining up with TRBD1. The clonotype was recovered from an elderly man with acute or convalescent COVID-19. The CDR3: CAISVNPGQGYEQYF. CDR3 in DNA: TGTGCCATCAGCGTGAACCCGGGACAGGGATACGAGCAGTACTTC.